This is a list of T cell receptor beta chains from one sample in a study of T cells expressing NK-cell markers. TCRdb reprocessed the 5' RACE reads and reports one entry per CDR3 protein, with no DNA. The listing contains over 350,000 distinct CDR3 sequences. The sample taken for sequencing was blood T cells: a sorted CD56 or NKG2C T cell subset, CD4+ or CD8+ T cells, or bulk PBMC T cells (not recorded which). These receptors were taken from a woman aged 45-65 years in good health. Each CDR3 is given with its conserved first and last residue.

>TRBV9|TRBJ2-1
CASSVDIGLARNEQFF
>TRBV10-2|TRBJ2-3
CASNPWTATDTQYF
>TRBV20-1|TRBJ1-1
CSARTGDTEAFF
>TRBV11-2|TRBJ2-7
CASRSGGYDRTYEQYF
>TRBV27|TRBJ2-2
CASSLMAGGELFF
>TRBV14|TRBJ2-2
CASSPLADYANTGELFF
>TRBV11-1|TRBJ1-1
CASSSPPRQSEAFF
>TRBV5-1|TRBJ2-3
CASSLEGLDTDTQYF
>TRBV9|TRBJ2-1
CASSSPYRGAEQFF
>TRBV3-1|TRBJ2-7
CASSQGAGGSGEQYF
>TRBV12-3/TRBV12-4|TRBJ2-5
CASSPRTGTRFETQYF
>TRBV29-1|TRBJ2-1
CSVGGLARRGEQFF
>TRBV2|TRBJ2-1
CASKGVALSYNEQFF
>TRBV28|TRBJ1-2
CASSNKIYGYTF
>TRBV5-1|TRBJ1-2
CASSWDRGQAGYTF
>TRBV15|TRBJ1-5
CATSRDRVSQPQHF
>TRBV4-2|TRBJ2-2
CASSQVRTYTGELFF
>TRBV30|TRBJ1-5
CAWSVTQGLIDQPQHF
>TRBV6-2/TRBV6-3|TRBJ2-1
CASSYEGNEQFF
>TRBV10-3|TRBJ1-5
CAISDRLDSNQPQHF
>TRBV29-1|TRBJ1-1
CSAPDSRGTEAFF
>TRBV24-1|TRBJ1-5
CATSDRDRPQRFSNQPQHF
>TRBV9|TRBJ2-1
CASSAPEAYNEQFF
>TRBV7-9|TRBJ2-1
CASSSYPVPVADYNEQFF
>TRBV5-6|TRBJ1-1
CASSLPTGASEAFF
>TRBV11-2|TRBJ2-3
CASSPLNLIESDTQYF
>TRBV4-1|TRBJ2-4
CASSQDGGGKNIQYF
>TRBV5-1|TRBJ2-1
CASSLGGYGNEQFF
>TRBV29-1|TRBJ2-1
CSVEGLAELNNEQFF
>TRBV6-5|TRBJ2-3
CASRTVGDTQYF
>TRBV10-3|TRBJ2-7
CAISEELAGGPEQYF
>TRBV5-6|TRBJ2-7
CASSLGVTGIPLQYF
>TRBV4-1|TRBJ1-4
CASRQPGAATNEKLFF
>TRBV20-1|TRBJ2-5
CSARGLAGVETQYF
>TRBV28|TRBJ2-5
CASSAVSGTTETQYF
>TRBV12-3/TRBV12-4|TRBJ2-2
CASSLFWRNTGELFF
>TRBV28|TRBJ2-1
CASSSLNGLAGDLVYNEQFF
>TRBV7-8|TRBJ2-3
CASSLERVRADTQYF
>TRBV30|TRBJ2-1
CAWAGERDRTYEQFF
>TRBV10-3|TRBJ1-1
CAISNLDRNTEAFF
>TRBV29-1|TRBJ1-1
CSTRGSNTEAFF
>TRBV5-1|TRBJ2-1
CASSSSSLNDEQFF
>TRBV27|TRBJ2-3
CASSFQGNTQYF
>TRBV5-1|TRBJ2-1
CASGLAGDRGEQFF
>TRBV12-3/TRBV12-4|TRBJ2-1
CASSTGTAGGNEQFF
>TRBV4-1|TRBJ2-7
CASSRIGVTDYEQYF
>TRBV24-1|TRBJ2-2
CATSDPRPVRGTGELFF
>TRBV27|TRBJ2-1
CASSLGQGPPNEQFF
>TRBV20-1|TRBJ2-1
CSAQNPTGLTYNEQFF
>TRBV20-1|TRBJ2-3
CSARELGGLAGADTQYF
>TRBV20-1|TRBJ2-7
CSALPRFSYEQYF
>TRBV21-1|TRBJ1-2
CASSISRAPTF
>TRBV6-9|TRBJ2-1
CASSFQTSGRAAEQFF